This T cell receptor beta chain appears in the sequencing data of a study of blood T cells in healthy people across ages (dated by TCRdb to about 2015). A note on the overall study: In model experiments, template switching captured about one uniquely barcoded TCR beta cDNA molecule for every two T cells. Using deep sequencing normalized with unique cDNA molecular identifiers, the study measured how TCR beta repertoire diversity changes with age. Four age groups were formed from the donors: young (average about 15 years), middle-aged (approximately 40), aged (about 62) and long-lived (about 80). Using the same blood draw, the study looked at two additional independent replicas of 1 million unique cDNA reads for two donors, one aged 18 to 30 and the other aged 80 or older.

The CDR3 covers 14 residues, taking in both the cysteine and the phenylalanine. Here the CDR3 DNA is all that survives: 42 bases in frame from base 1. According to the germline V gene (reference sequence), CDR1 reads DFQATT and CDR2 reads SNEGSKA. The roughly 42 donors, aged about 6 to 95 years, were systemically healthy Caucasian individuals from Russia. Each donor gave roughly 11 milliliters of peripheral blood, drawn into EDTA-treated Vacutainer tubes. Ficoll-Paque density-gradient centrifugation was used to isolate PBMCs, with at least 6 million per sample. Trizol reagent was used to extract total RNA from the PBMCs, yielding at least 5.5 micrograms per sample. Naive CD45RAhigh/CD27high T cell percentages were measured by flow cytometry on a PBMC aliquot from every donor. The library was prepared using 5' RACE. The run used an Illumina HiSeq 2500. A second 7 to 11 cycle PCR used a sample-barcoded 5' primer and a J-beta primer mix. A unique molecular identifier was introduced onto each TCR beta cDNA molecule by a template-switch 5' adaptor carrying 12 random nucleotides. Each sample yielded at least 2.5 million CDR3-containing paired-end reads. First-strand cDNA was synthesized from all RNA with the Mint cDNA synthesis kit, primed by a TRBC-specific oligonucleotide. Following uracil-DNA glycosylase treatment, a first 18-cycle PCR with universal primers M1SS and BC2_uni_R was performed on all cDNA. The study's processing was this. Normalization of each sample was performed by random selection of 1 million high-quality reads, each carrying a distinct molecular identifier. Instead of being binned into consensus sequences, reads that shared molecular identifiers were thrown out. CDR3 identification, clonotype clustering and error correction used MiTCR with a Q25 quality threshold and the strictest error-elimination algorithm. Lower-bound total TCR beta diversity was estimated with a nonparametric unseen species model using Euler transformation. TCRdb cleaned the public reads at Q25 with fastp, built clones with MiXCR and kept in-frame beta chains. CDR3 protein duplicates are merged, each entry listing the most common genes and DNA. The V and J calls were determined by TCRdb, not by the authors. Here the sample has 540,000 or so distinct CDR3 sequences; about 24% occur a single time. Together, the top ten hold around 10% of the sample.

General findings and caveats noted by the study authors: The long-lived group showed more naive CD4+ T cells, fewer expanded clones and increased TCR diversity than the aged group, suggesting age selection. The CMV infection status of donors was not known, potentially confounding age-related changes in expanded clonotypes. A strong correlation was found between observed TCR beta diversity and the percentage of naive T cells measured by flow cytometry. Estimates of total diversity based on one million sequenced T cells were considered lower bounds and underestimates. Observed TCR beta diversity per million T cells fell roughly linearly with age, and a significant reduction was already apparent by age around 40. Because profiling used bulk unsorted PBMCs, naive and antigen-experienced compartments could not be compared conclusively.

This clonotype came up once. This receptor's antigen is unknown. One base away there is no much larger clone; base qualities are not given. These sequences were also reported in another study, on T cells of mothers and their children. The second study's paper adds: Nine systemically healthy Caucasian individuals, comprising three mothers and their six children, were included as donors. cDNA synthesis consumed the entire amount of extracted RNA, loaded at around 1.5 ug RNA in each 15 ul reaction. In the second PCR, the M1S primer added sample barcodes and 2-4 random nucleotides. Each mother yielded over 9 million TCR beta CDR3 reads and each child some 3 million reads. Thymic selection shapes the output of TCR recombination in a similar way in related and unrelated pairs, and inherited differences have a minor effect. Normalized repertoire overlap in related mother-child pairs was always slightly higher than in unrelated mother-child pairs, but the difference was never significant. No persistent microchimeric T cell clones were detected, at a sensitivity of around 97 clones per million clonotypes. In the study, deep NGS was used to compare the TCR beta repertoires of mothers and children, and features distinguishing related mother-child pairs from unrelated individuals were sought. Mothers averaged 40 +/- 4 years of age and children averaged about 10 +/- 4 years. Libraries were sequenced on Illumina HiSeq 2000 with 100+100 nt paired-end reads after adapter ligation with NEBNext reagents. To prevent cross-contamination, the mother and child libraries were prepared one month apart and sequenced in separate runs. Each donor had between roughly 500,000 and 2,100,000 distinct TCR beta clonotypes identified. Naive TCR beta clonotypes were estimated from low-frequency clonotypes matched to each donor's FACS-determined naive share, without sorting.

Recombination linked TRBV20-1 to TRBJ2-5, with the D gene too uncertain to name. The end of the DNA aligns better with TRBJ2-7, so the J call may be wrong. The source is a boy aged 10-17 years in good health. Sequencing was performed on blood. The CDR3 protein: CSADLAGWSYEQYF. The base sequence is TGCAGTGCGGACCTCGCCGGGTGGTCCTACGAGCAGTACTTC.